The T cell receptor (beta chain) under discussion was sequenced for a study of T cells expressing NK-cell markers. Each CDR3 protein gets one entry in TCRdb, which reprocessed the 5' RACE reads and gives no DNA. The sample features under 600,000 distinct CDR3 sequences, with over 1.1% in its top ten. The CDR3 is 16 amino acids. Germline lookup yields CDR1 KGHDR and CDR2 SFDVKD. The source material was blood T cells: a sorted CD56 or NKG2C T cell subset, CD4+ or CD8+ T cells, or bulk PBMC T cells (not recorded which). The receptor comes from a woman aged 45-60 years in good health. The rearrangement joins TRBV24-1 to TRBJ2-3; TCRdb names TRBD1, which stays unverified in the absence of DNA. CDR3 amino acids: CATSESSGGLTDTQYF.